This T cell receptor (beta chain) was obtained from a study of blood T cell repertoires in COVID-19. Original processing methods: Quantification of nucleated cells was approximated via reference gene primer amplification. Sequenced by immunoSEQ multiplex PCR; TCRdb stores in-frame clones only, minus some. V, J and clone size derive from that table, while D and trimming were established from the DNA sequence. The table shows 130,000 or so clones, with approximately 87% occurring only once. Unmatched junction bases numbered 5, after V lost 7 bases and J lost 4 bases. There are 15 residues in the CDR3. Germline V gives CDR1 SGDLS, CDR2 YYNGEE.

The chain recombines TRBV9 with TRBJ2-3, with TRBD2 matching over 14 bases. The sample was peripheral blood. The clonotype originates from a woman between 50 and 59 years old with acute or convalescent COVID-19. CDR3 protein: CASAQTSGRADTQYF. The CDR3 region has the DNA TGTGCCAGCGCTCAGACTAGCGGGAGGGCAGATACGCAGTATTTT.